The clone carrying this T cell receptor beta chain was seen a handful of times. This sample was taken from a study of blood T cell repertoires in COVID-19. In the authors' methods: Scientists estimated how many nucleated cells there were by amplifying reference gene primers. The data were produced by immunoSEQ multiplex PCR, yet TCRdb's version contains in-frame clones alone and is incomplete. V and J calls and clone size are copied from that table; D and trimming were computed from the DNA. The profile covers roughly 38,000 clones, with around 80% appearing a single time and 1.6% taken by the ten largest. Seattle cases were enrolled at active infection and followed longitudinally. CDR1 and CDR2 from the germline V gene are LNHDA and SQIVND (reference sequence). The CDR3 is made up of 16 amino acids. With 4 bases removed from V and 6 bases from J, the gap between germline ends came to 19 bases.

The sample comprised peripheral blood. The chain links TRBV19 to TRBJ2-4; tentatively, D is TRBD2 (8 bases). The TCR was taken from a man between 60 and 75 years old with COVID-19, enrolled during active disease. CDR3: CASSTSGGGGRNIQYF. In DNA form, the CDR3 reads TGTGCCAGTAGTACGAGCGGGGGAGGGGGCCGAAACATTCAGTACTTC.